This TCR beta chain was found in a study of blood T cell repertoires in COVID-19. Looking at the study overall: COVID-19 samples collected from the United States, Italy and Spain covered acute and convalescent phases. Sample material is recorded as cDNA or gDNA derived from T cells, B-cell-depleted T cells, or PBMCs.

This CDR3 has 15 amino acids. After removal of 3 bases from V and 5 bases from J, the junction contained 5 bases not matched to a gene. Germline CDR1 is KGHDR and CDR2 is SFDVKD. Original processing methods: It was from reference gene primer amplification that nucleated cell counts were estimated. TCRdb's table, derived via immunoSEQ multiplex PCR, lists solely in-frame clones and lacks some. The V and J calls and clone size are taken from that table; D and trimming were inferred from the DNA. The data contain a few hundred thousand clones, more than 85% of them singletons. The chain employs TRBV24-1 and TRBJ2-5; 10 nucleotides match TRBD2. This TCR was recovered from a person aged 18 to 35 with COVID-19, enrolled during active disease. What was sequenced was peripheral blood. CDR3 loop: CATSDPAGGGETQYF. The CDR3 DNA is TGTGCCACCAGTGATCCAGCGGGAGGGGGTGAGACCCAGTACTTC.